Presented here are 4 T cell receptor beta chains from one specimen sequenced in a study of T cells expressing NK-cell markers. TCRdb reprocessed the 5' RACE reads, keeping one entry per CDR3 protein, no DNA. The sample table includes hundreds of thousands of distinct CDR3 sequences. The material sequenced was blood T cells: a sorted CD56 or NKG2C T cell subset, CD4+ or CD8+ T cells, or bulk PBMC T cells (not recorded which). All receptors come from a man in his late teens or twenties in good health.

This chain joins TRBV7-2 and TRBJ2-7; TCRdb outputs TRBD2, but without DNA this stays unchecked. Germline lookup yields CDR1 SGHTA and CDR2 FQGNSA. The CDR3 is 14 residues long. The CDR3 is CASSPSGTNYEQYF.

CDR3 region: CASSQDRAGKAFF. The genes are TRBV4-3 and TRBJ1-1. The CDR3 runs 13 residues. Looked up from germline, CDR1 is LGHNA and CDR2 is YSLEER.

The J gene is TRBJ2-6, the V gene TRBV29-1; TCRdb's D call, TRBD2, is unchecked because there is no DNA. CDR1 is SQVTM, CDR2 ANQGSEA, per germline. This CDR3 has 15 residues. This CDR3 reads CSERRASSGANVLTF.

V and J are TRBV5-1 and TRBJ2-7; the TRBD1 assignment by TCRdb is unverifiable without DNA. From germline, CDR1 is SGHRS and CDR2 YFSETQ. The CDR3 consists of 13 residues. The CDR3 sequence: CASSPGRSYEQYF.